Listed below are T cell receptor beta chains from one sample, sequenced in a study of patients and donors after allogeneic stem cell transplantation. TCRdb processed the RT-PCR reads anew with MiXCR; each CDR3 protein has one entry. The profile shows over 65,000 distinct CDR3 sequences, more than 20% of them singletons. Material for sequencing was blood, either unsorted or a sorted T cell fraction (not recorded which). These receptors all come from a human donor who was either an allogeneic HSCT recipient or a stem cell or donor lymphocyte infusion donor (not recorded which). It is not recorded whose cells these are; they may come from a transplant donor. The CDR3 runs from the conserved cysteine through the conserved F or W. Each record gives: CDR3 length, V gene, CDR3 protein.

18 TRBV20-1 CSARDPRGTGAYQETQYF
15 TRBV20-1 CSPRPLLGGTGELFF
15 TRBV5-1 CASNPSGPSYNEQFF
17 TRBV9 CASTRDGRIHFNYGYTF
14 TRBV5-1 CASSFWSQRPEQFF
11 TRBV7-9 CASSTGLLQYF
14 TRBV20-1 CSAGGRGNSYEQYF
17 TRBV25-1 CASSEEIQWGQGYEQYF
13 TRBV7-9 CASSTRGRTEAFF
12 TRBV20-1 CSAGIPNTEAFF
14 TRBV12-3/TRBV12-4 CASSRGGVNTEAFF
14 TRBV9 CASSVEVGFYGYTF
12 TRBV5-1 CASSRPYSPLHF
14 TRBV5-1 CASRDWASGNTIYF
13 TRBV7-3 CASSLSLQETQYF
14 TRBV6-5 CASSYSPGSGEQYF
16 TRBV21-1 CASSGTPDREDYGYTF
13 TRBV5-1 CASSLDGLYEQYF
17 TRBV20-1 CSARPRTSGVRYNEQFF
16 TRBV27 CASSLGLAGFPDEQYF
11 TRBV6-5 CASSSGTEAFF
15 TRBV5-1 CASSLVIGLTGELFF
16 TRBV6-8 CASPPTRGRSPYEQYF
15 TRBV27 CASIDRGHLNTEAFF
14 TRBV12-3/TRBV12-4 CASSLGAQYQPQHF
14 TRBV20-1 CSASPSGLSYEQYF
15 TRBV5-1 CASSCAEAFGTEAFF
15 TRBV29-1 CSVHPVGLKGETQYF
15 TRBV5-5 CASSPLAGGYNEQFF
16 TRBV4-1 CASSHTRDRGYNEQFF
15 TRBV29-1 CSVEEGRANTGELFF
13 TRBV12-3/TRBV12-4 CASSWDNLGTQYF
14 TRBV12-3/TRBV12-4 CASSRTSWEETQYF
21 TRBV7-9 CASSLGDRGTDLSSYNSPLHF
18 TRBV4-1 CASSLYWTGGMDTGELFF
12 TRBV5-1 CASSLDSSKLFF
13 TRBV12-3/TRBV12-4 CASSLSGGTEAFF
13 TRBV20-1 CSASHNRVEKLFF
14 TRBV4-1 CASSQGSPVETQYF
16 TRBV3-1 CASSQRHGLAGARQFF